A single sample is the source of the 20 T cell receptor beta chains below, sequenced in a study of beta chain features in type 1 diabetes (dated by TCRdb to the late 2010s). For these TCRs, the target antigens are not known. Receptors were amplified or captured by the immunoSEQ multiplex PCR assay. The entire isolated RNA was reverse transcribed using the High Capacity cDNA Reverse Transcription Kit, and thus expressed TCRB transcripts were sequenced. Sourced from immuneACCESS, this table was stored by TCRdb with only in-frame sequences that have V and J called. A share of the clones is absent; for the studies checked, an unresolved V gene accounts for under half, and the remainder has no known explanation. For this sample there are fewer than 45,000 clones; around 63% appear just once. The ten largest clones take up approximately 1.7% of the sample. General conclusions and limits of the study: In all four CD4+ subsets, TCRB CDR3 length was moderately but significantly shorter in type 1 diabetes patients.

Sequencing was carried out using Tregs from blood. The cell subset or site label, read with the paper, signifies: regulatory CD4+ T cells. The receptors were gathered from a man aged 25 to 40 with type 1 diabetes. Some clones in this sample may be carry-over from other donors' samples.

CDR3 protein: CSVGWGGGAGANVLTF. CDR3 nucleotides: TGCAGCGTTGGGTGGGGAGGGGGAGCTGGGGCCAACGTCCTGACTTTC. The chain combines TRBV29-1 with TRBJ2-6; maybe TRBD2 (7 bases). Germline loops: CDR1 SQVTM, CDR2 ANQGSEA. V shed 4 bases and J shed 2 bases, with 15 bases lying between them. CDR3 size: 16 residues.

This chain joins TRBV21-1 and TRBJ2-3; the table's TRBD2 call for D was not verified on the DNA. TRBV21-1 constitutes a pseudogene. The CDR3 length is 21 residues. The CDR3 sequence: CASSKETPTSGGTTSTDTQYF. CDR3 bases: TGTGCCAGCAGCAAAGAGACTCCGACTAGCGGGGGAACTACTAGCACAGATACGCAGTATTTT.

V usage is TRBV10-1 and J usage is TRBJ2-2; TRBD1 is a possible D gene (6 bases). CDR3 length: 13 amino acids. The V and J ends lost 6 bases and 4 bases respectively, with 9 bases between them. Germline V lookup: CDR1 WNHNN, CDR2 SYGVQD (reference sequence). The CDR3 here is CASSRGSTGELFF. CDR3 DNA sequence: TGCGCCAGCAGCAGGGGTTCCACCGGGGAGCTGTTTTTT.

The chain links TRBV4-3 to TRBJ2-7, with TRBD1 matching over 7 bases. The V segment lost 4 bases and the J segment 3 bases; nucleotides outside the gene matches: 9. The CDR3 totals 15 residues. Germline loops: CDR1 LGHNA, CDR2 YSLEER. The CDR3 reads CASSPRQGGFYEQYF. CDR3 nucleotide sequence: TGCGCCAGCAGCCCTCGACAGGGTGGATTCTACGAGCAGTACTTC.

The V call is TRBV5-6, the J call TRBJ2-6, with TRBD1 matching 9 bases. The CDR3 spans 18 residues. Trimming at V came to 4 bases and at J to 1 base, leaving 9 bases not matched to a gene. The V gene's germline CDR1 is SGHDT and CDR2 YYEEEE. CDR3 nucleotides: TGTGCCAGCAGCCGAGCCGGGACAGGGAGATCTGGGGCCAACGTCCTGACTTTC. Protein: CASSRAGTGRSGANVLTF.

This clone is classed as medium-sized. J is TRBJ2-5 and V is TRBV7-9; no firm D call. Trimming stripped 5 bases from V and 1 base from J, with 8 bases between. Germline V lookup: CDR1 SEHNR, CDR2 FQNEAQ (reference sequence). The length of the CDR3 is 13 residues. CDR3 coding DNA: TGTGCCAGCAGCCGAAGAGGCCAAGAGACCCAGTACTTC. This gives the protein CASSRRGQETQYF.

This CDR3 is CASSYTRETQYF. The CDR3 nucleotides are TGTGCCAGCAGTTATACCCGGGAGACCCAGTACTTC. The gene calls are TRBV7-6 and TRBJ2-5; D is unresolved. V lost 6 bases and J 5 bases, leaving 10 bases between the germline ends. CDR3 length: 12 amino acids. Germline-derived CDR1 and CDR2 are SGHVS and FNYEAQ. The whole variable domain, filled in from reference TRBV7-6 and TRBJ2-5, reads GAGVSQSPRYKVTKRGQDVALRCDPISGHVSLYWYRQALGQGPEFLTYFNYEAQQDKSGLPNDRFSAERPEGSISTLTIQRTEQRDSAMYRCASSYTRETQYFGPGTRLLVL.

V gene TRBV5-5 combines with J gene TRBJ2-1, with 8 bases lining up with TRBD2. V was clipped by 3 bases and J by 14 bases; unmatched bases: 10. Germline lookup yields CDR1 SGHKS and CDR2 YYEKEE (reference sequence). CDR3 length equals 13 residues. Here the CDR3 reads CASSSGYGGVEFF. CDR3 DNA: TGTGCCAGCAGCTCAGGGTACGGGGGGGTGGAGTTCTTC.

This clone is a singleton in its sample. The rearrangement joins TRBV7-9 to TRBJ2-7; D is possibly TRBD1 (7 bases). CDR3 length equals 15 residues. CDR1 is SEHNR and CDR2 is FQNEAQ in the germline V gene (reference sequence). Trimming took 2 bases from V and 2 from J, leaving 13 bases between them. CDR3 coding DNA: TGTGCCAGCAGCTTATGGGCAGGGGGGCCCTACGAGCAGTACTTC. Translating it yields CASSLWAGGPYEQYF.

The chain combines TRBV5-1 with TRBJ2-3; tentatively, D is TRBD2 (5 bases). The CDR3 has 13 amino acids. CDR1 and CDR2 from the germline V gene are SGHRS and YFSETQ. Trimming removed 1 base at V and 6 bases at J, with 9 bases between. CDR3 DNA: TGCGCCAGCAGCTTGAATATAGCGGATACGCAGTATTTT. Its protein product is CASSLNIADTQYF.

This chain uses TRBV18 with TRBJ2-7; 9 nucleotides match TRBD1. This CDR3 has 16 amino acids. The germline V gene has CDR1 KGHSH and CDR2 LQKENI. Losses at the gene ends were 1 base for V and 3 bases for J; bases not matched to a gene: 7. The CDR3 region is CASSPLGRTGDYEQYF. DNA for the CDR3: TGTGCCAGCTCACCACTAGGACGGACAGGGGACTACGAGCAGTACTTC.

V gene TRBV7-3 combines with J gene TRBJ2-3, with TRBD2 as a possible D gene (6 bases). The germline V gene encodes CDR1 SGHTA and CDR2 FQGTGA. The CDR3 extends over 14 amino acids. V was pared by 2 bases and J by 6 bases, with 12 bases between. The CDR3 loop is CASSLLGTADTQYF. The CDR3 coding sequence is TGTGCCAGCAGCTTACTCGGGACTGCCGATACGCAGTATTTT. The whole variable domain, filled in from reference TRBV7-3 and TRBJ2-3, reads GAGVSQTPSNKVTEKGKYVELRCDPISGHTALYWYRQSLGQGPEFLIYFQGTGAADDSGLPNDRFFAVRPEGSVSTLKIQRTERGDSAVYLCASSLLGTADTQYFGPGTRLTVL.

CDR3 sequence: CASSSPLANYGYTF. The DNA of the CDR3 is TGTGCCAGCAGTTCTCCTCTAGCTAACTATGGCTACACCTTC. This chain uses TRBV6-6 with TRBJ1-2; D gene ambiguous. In germline, CDR1 is MNHNY, CDR2 SVGAGI (reference sequence). The CDR3 covers 14 residues. V dropped 4 bases and J dropped 0 bases, with 9 bases sitting between them.

The V call is TRBV4-3, the J call TRBJ2-2, with D possibly being TRBD1 (6 bases). Trimming pared 4 bases from V and 0 bases from J, leaving 18 bases between. This CDR3 is 18 amino acids long. Germline V gives CDR1 LGHNA, CDR2 YSLEER. CDR3 in amino acids: CASSRVPGHWTNTGELFF. CDR3 DNA sequence: TGCGCCAGCAGCCGCGTACCGGGACATTGGACGAACACCGGGGAGCTGTTTTTT.

The V and J genes are TRBV7-9 and TRBJ2-5; 7 positions match TRBD1. Germline V gene data show CDR1 as SEHNR and CDR2 as FQNEAQ (reference sequence). V lost 5 bases and J lost 4; bases outside the gene matches: 10. The CDR3 has 15 amino acids. CDR3 bases: TGTGCCAGCAGCCCCTACCACCGACAGGGAGAGACCCAGTACTTC. Amino acid sequence: CASSPYHRQGETQYF.

CDR3 sequence reads: CASSQGPGLEQYF. The DNA for the CDR3 is TGCGCCAGCAGCCAAGGGCCGGGGTTGGAGCAGTACTTC. The chain recombines TRBV4-3 with TRBJ2-7; possible D gene TRBD2, 5 bases. V gave up 1 base and J gave up 7 bases, with 11 bases separating them. Germline assignment: CDR1 LGHNA and CDR2 YSLEER. The CDR3 loop spans 13 amino acids.

This chain links TRBV5-1 with TRBJ2-1, with D maybe TRBD2 (6 bases). With 4 bases removed from V and 9 bases from J, the gap between germline ends came to 14 bases. This CDR3 is built from 13 residues. The germline CDR1 and CDR2 sequences are SGHRS and YFSETQ. The CDR3 loop reads CASSPWGEAEQFF. DNA of the CDR3: TGCGCCAGCAGCCCATGGGGGGAGGCTGAGCAGTTCTTC.

V and J are TRBV5-1 and TRBJ1-2; maybe TRBD1 (5 bases). Trimming cost V 0 bases and J 4 bases, with 13 bases left between them. Germline V gives CDR1 SGHRS, CDR2 YFSETQ. This CDR3 is built from 15 residues. The CDR3 spells CASSLAIGGGYGYTF. The CDR3 coding sequence is TGCGCCAGCAGCTTGGCCATCGGGGGAGGCTATGGCTACACCTTC.

This chain links TRBV9 with TRBJ2-7, with 7 bases matching TRBD1. This CDR3 spans 15 amino acids. The J segment lost 1 base and the V segment lost 2 bases, leaving 6 bases of the junction unmatched. Germline CDR1 is SGDLS and CDR2 is YYNGEE. CDR3 sequence reads: CASSVLRQGSYEQYF. The CDR3 DNA is TGTGCCAGCAGCGTCCTAAGACAGGGTTCCTACGAGCAGTACTTC.

This clone appeared once. The V call is TRBV5-1, the J call TRBJ1-4; 8 bases fit TRBD1. The J segment lost 2 bases and the V segment lost 3 bases, leaving 9 bases of the junction unmatched. Germline CDR1 is SGHRS and CDR2 is YFSETQ. This CDR3 has 17 residues. The CDR3, as DNA: TGCGCCAGCAGCTCCGGACTCAGGGGGCTTACTAATGAAAAACTGTTTTTT. Protein product: CASSSGLRGLTNEKLFF.